A selection of T cell receptor beta chains follows, all from one sample in a study of blood T cell repertoires in COVID-19. Produced via immunoSEQ multiplex PCR; TCRdb's table is partial and in-frame only. The table lists about 300,000 clones, about 93% of them singletons. Material for sequencing was peripheral blood. The source is a woman aged 25 to 45 with COVID-19, enrolled during active disease. Each CDR3 is given with its conserved first and last residue. The order of the fields is V gene, D gene, J gene, CDR3 protein. A D gene is named only where the DNA matches it firmly.

v_call: TRBV6-5; d_call: -; j_call: TRBJ1-4; cdr3_aa: CASSYSPAGVNEKLFF
v_call: TRBV21-1; d_call: -; j_call: TRBJ1-5; cdr3_aa: CASSTTGGRSQPQHF
v_call: TRBV21-1; d_call: -; j_call: TRBJ2-7; cdr3_aa: CASSKVGQGPSYEQYF
v_call: TRBV11-2; d_call: -; j_call: TRBJ1-1; cdr3_aa: CASSLGYRSGNTEAFF
v_call: TRBV5-4; d_call: -; j_call: TRBJ2-5; cdr3_aa: CASSLEGQQETQYF
v_call: TRBV6-6; d_call: TRBD1; j_call: TRBJ1-5; cdr3_aa: CASREQGAGQPQHF
v_call: TRBV5-4; d_call: -; j_call: TRBJ1-2; cdr3_aa: CASSLVVRPEGYTF
v_call: TRBV15; d_call: -; j_call: TRBJ2-7; cdr3_aa: CATSRDVDRQTYEQYF
v_call: TRBV5-1; d_call: -; j_call: TRBJ2-1; cdr3_aa: CASSPVARGNEQFF
v_call: TRBV6-5; d_call: -; j_call: TRBJ1-1; cdr3_aa: CASLRGGNTEAFF
v_call: TRBV5-4; d_call: TRBD2; j_call: TRBJ2-2; cdr3_aa: CASSLDDPGLAGAGELFF
v_call: TRBV5-4; d_call: TRBD2; j_call: TRBJ2-5; cdr3_aa: CASSRTSGSQETQYF
v_call: TRBV4-2; d_call: -; j_call: TRBJ2-6; cdr3_aa: CASSQEDTGANVLTF
v_call: TRBV2; d_call: TRBD1; j_call: TRBJ2-5; cdr3_aa: CASSDVGTARETQYF
v_call: TRBV12-3/TRBV12-4; d_call: TRBD1; j_call: TRBJ1-2; cdr3_aa: CASSSTGGYGYTF
v_call: TRBV5-1; d_call: TRBD1; j_call: TRBJ2-6; cdr3_aa: CASSLEGTALSGANVLTF
v_call: TRBV27; d_call: -; j_call: TRBJ1-5; cdr3_aa: CASSPTMSNQPQHF
v_call: TRBV10-2; d_call: -; j_call: TRBJ1-5; cdr3_aa: CASSDTGLREQPQHF
v_call: TRBV29-1; d_call: -; j_call: TRBJ2-5; cdr3_aa: CSASRAGKKETQYF
v_call: TRBV7-9; d_call: TRBD2; j_call: TRBJ2-1; cdr3_aa: CASSLLAGHIYSYNEQFF
v_call: TRBV28; d_call: TRBD1; j_call: TRBJ1-5; cdr3_aa: CASSYPTGEISNQPQHF
v_call: TRBV19; d_call: TRBD2; j_call: TRBJ2-1; cdr3_aa: CASSIEGTSYYNEQFF
v_call: TRBV5-1; d_call: TRBD2; j_call: TRBJ2-3; cdr3_aa: CASSPGLAGAALGDTQYF
v_call: TRBV10-1; d_call: -; j_call: TRBJ2-3; cdr3_aa: CASSESMVGITDTQYF
v_call: TRBV11-2; d_call: -; j_call: TRBJ2-5; cdr3_aa: CASSSMGGLGLAGETQYF
v_call: TRBV11-3; d_call: -; j_call: TRBJ2-2; cdr3_aa: CASSPLRSGELFF
v_call: TRBV5-1; d_call: TRBD1; j_call: TRBJ2-1; cdr3_aa: CASSAGTGNYNEQFF
v_call: TRBV3-1/TRBV3-2; d_call: -; j_call: TRBJ2-5; cdr3_aa: CASSRNADYQETQYF
v_call: TRBV6-4; d_call: TRBD2; j_call: TRBJ2-1; cdr3_aa: CASSSKAGGGNEQFF
v_call: TRBV9; d_call: -; j_call: TRBJ2-1; cdr3_aa: CASSVDVGRTIEQFF
v_call: TRBV30; d_call: -; j_call: TRBJ1-1; cdr3_aa: CAWDPGTLNTEAFF
v_call: TRBV28; d_call: -; j_call: TRBJ2-1; cdr3_aa: CASSLRGGHNEQFF
v_call: TRBV25-1; d_call: TRBD2; j_call: TRBJ2-3; cdr3_aa: CASSYQTSGRTDTQYF
v_call: TRBV19; d_call: TRBD1; j_call: TRBJ1-1; cdr3_aa: CASSPGGQGNTEAFF
v_call: TRBV5-4; d_call: TRBD1; j_call: TRBJ1-6; cdr3_aa: CASSSGTGNYNSPLHF
v_call: TRBV6-5; d_call: TRBD1; j_call: TRBJ1-1; cdr3_aa: CASSSGGPYTEAFF
v_call: TRBV6-5; d_call: TRBD1; j_call: TRBJ2-5; cdr3_aa: CASSTGTGSWETQYF